Each of the 23 T cell receptor beta chains below was sequenced from the same sample in a study of T cell responses to AZD1222 COVID-19 vaccine. This table comes from immunoSEQ multiplex PCR, and its TCRdb copy is limited to in-frame clones, with some not included. The sample has 100,000 to 150,000 clones; around 84% are singletons. Specimen: peripheral blood, collected on day 0 of AZD1222 vaccination. The receptor set was obtained from an adult in good health.

V and J are TRBV6-5 and TRBJ2-7; TRBD1 aligns across 11 bases. Germline trimming cut 4 bases from V and 6 bases from J; bases unmatched to any gene: 5. Germline V lookup: CDR1 MNHEY, CDR2 SVGAGI. The CDR3 loop spans 14 amino acids. CDR3 nucleotides: TGTGCCAGCAGTTTGGGACAGGGGGTAGCCGAGCAGTACTTC. Translated: CASSLGQGVAEQYF.

The gene calls are TRBV2 and TRBJ1-4, with TRBD1 as a possible D gene (6 bases). CDR3 length equals 14 residues. Trimming took off 4 bases at V and 7 bases at J, with 13 bases between the two ends. CDR1 and CDR2 (germline): SNHLY, FYNNEI. The CDR3 loop reads CASSVQGGGEKLFF. CDR3 sequence (DNA): TGTGCCAGCAGTGTACAGGGAGGGGGTGAAAAACTGTTTTTT.

This clone appeared once. The rearrangement uses TRBV2 and TRBJ2-4; a possible D gene is TRBD1 (6 bases). Germline CDR1 reads SNHLY; CDR2 reads FYNNEI. CDR3 length equals 11 residues. V lost 8 bases and J lost 6, with 8 bases in between. The CDR3: CASGQTNIQYF. CDR3 nucleotides: TGTGCCAGCGGACAGACAAACATTCAGTACTTC.

The sample holds a few counts of this clone. The chain couples TRBV5-6 to TRBJ1-2; TRBD1 matches at 7 bases. This CDR3 contains 13 residues. J lost 8 bases, V lost 5 bases, and 9 bases had no gene match. Germline loops: CDR1 SGHDT, CDR2 YYEEEE. This CDR3 is CASRRDTGEGYTF. CDR3 bases: TGTGCCAGCAGAAGGGACACAGGGGAAGGCTACACCTTC.

The chain combines TRBV5-1 with TRBJ2-7; D remains unclear. V was clipped by 1 base and J by 2 bases, with 7 bases between them. The CDR3 runs 13 residues. Germline CDR1 reads SGHRS; CDR2 reads YFSETQ. CDR3 DNA sequence: TGCGCCAGCAGCTTGACGGCCCCCTACGAGCAGTACTTC. Translating gives CASSLTAPYEQYF.

Only a few counts were recorded for this clone. Within the sample, other DNA sequences also encode this same CDR3. The gene calls are TRBV4-3 and TRBJ1-5; D is unclear. This CDR3 region has 13 residues. The V gene lost 3 bases and the J gene lost 0 bases, with 3 bases spanning the gap. Germline lookup yields CDR1 LGHNA and CDR2 YSLEER. CDR3 nucleotide sequence: TGCGCCAGCAGCCAGTATAGCAATCAGCCCCAGCATTTT. It encodes CASSQYSNQPQHF.

The rearrangement links TRBV3-1 (or the pseudogene TRBV3-2) to TRBJ2-7; weak D call: TRBD1 (6 bases). Germline CDR1 and CDR2: LGHDT and YNNKEL (reference sequence). Trimming shortened V by 4 bases and J by 2 bases, and 12 bases separated the two germline ends. CDR3 length: 14 residues. CDR3: CASSLTGIAYEQYF. CDR3 sequence (DNA): TGTGCCAGCAGCCTTACAGGGATCGCCTACGAGCAGTACTTC.

The chain uses TRBV7-2 and TRBJ2-2; D is perhaps TRBD1 or TRBD2 (6 bases each). The CDR3 sequence is 16 residues long. Per the germline V gene, CDR1 is SGHTA and CDR2 is FQGNSA. V was cut by 4 bases and J by 4 bases, with 16 bases left in between. The chain's CDR3 is CASSSGWGASTGELFF. For the CDR3, the DNA is TGTGCCAGCAGCTCCGGATGGGGGGCGAGCACCGGGGAGCTGTTTTTT. The complete variable domain, with remaining parts taken from reference TRBV7-2 and TRBJ2-2, reads GAGVSQSPSNKVTEKGKDVELRCDPISGHTALYWYRQSLGQGLEFLIYFQGNSAPDKSGLPSDRFSAERTGGSVSTLTIQRTQQEDSAVYLCASSSGWGASTGELFFGEGSRLTVL.

The CDR3 loop reads CATSPGQYSNQPQHF. CDR3 nucleotides: TGTGCCACCAGTCCGGGACAGTATAGCAATCAGCCCCAGCATTTT. The chain recombines TRBV24-1 with TRBJ1-5; 7 nucleotides match TRBD1. The J segment lost 0 bases and the V segment lost 6 bases, leaving 4 bases of the junction unmatched. Germline-derived CDR1 and CDR2 are KGHDR and SFDVKD. This CDR3 comprises 15 residues.

This sequence joins TRBV18 and TRBJ1-4; no definite D call. CDR3 length: 12 amino acids. CDR1 is KGHSH and CDR2 is LQKENI in the germline V gene. Trimming removed 0 bases at V and 8 bases at J, with 4 bases between. The CDR3 DNA sequence: TGTGCCAGCTCACCACCTGAGGAAAAACTGTTTTTT. Translated: CASSPPEEKLFF.

The gene calls are TRBV3-1 (or the pseudogene TRBV3-2) and TRBJ2-1; D not certain. This CDR3 is 13 amino acids long. CDR1 LGHDT and CDR2 YNNKEL come from the germline V gene (reference sequence). V was cut by 3 bases and J by 5 bases, with 8 bases left in between. The CDR3 here is CASSQSRDNEQFF. The CDR3 DNA reads as TGTGCCAGCAGCCAGTCTCGCGACAATGAGCAGTTCTTC.

The genes are TRBV29-1 and TRBJ1-1; 9 bases fit TRBD1. Trimming took 1 base from V and 5 from J; bases not matched to a gene: 11. The CDR3 runs 16 residues. In germline, CDR1 is SQVTM, CDR2 ANQGSEA. In DNA form, the CDR3 reads TGCAGCGTTGAAGGGAGGAGGGACAGGGTTAGGACTGAAGCTTTCTTT. Amino acid sequence: CSVEGRRDRVRTEAFF.

The chain links TRBV4-1 to TRBJ2-1; no reliable D call. Germline V gene sequence: CDR1 MGHRA, CDR2 YSYEKL. The length of the CDR3 is 15 residues. Trimming left V 4 bases short and J 0 bases short, with 10 bases between. The DNA for the CDR3 is TGCGCCAGCAGCCCGGCAGCCCTCTCCTACAATGAGCAGTTCTTC. Residues: CASSPAALSYNEQFF.

The chain uses TRBV12-3 or TRBV12-4 and TRBJ2-1, with 12 bases aligning to TRBD2. The V segment lost 6 bases and the J segment 13 bases; nucleotides outside the gene matches: 7. There are 13 residues in the CDR3. CDR3 sequence: CASSLTSGGGQFF. In DNA, the CDR3 is TGTGCCAGCAGCCTGACTAGCGGGGGAGGCCAGTTCTTC.

The chain couples TRBV18 to TRBJ2-1, with a tentative D call TRBD1 (5 bases). Per the germline V gene, CDR1 is KGHSH and CDR2 is LQKENI. The V and J ends lost 3 bases and 10 bases respectively, with 7 bases between them. The CDR3 spans 11 residues. The CDR3 DNA sequence: TGTGCCAGCTCACCGAAGGGGGAGCAGTTCTTC. Its protein product is CASSPKGEQFF.

The chain combines TRBV30 with TRBJ1-2, with a weak D call TRBD1 (6 bases). Trimming pared 8 bases from V and 4 bases from J, leaving 11 bases between. Per germline, CDR1 GTSNPN and CDR2 SVGIG (reference sequence). The CDR3 covers 11 residues. The CDR3 sequence is CAADRVYGYTF. CDR3 DNA sequence: TGTGCCGCGGACAGAGTCTATGGCTACACCTTC. Full variable domain (missing parts from reference TRBV30 and TRBJ1-2): SQTIHQWPATLVQPVGSPLSLECTVEGTSNPNLYWYRQAAGRGLQLLFYSVGIGQISSEVPQNLSASRPQDRQFILSSKKLLLSDSGFYLCAADRVYGYTFGSGTRLTVV.

This clone was seen repeatedly, ten times or more. CDR3 residues: CASSQMQGGYTF. The CDR3, as DNA: TGTGCCAGCAGCCAAATGCAGGGAGGCTACACCTTC. The genes are TRBV3-1 (or the pseudogene TRBV3-2) and TRBJ1-2, with D maybe TRBD1 (5 bases). There are 12 residues in the CDR3. CDR1 is LGHDT, CDR2 YNNKEL, per germline (reference sequence). V was pared by 2 bases and J by 8 bases, with 9 bases between.

J is TRBJ2-7 and V is TRBV2; no firm D call. This CDR3 region has 15 residues. Germline loops: CDR1 SNHLY, CDR2 FYNNEI. V lost 5 bases and J 0 bases, leaving 14 bases between the germline ends. In DNA, the CDR3 is TGTGCCAGCAGTAGTATTTCCGGTATCTCCTACGAGCAGTACTTC. Translation gives CASSSISGISYEQYF.

The rearrangement links TRBV9 to TRBJ1-2, with D tentatively TRBD1 (5 bases). The CDR3 is 15 amino acids. Germline V CDR1 and CDR2: SGDLS, YYNGEE. V was cut by 4 bases and J by 6 bases, with 19 bases left in between. CDR3 residues: CASSPRAWGLNGYTF. The CDR3 coding sequence is TGTGCCAGCAGCCCCCGGGCCTGGGGCCTGAATGGCTACACCTTC. Variable domain in full (rest from reference TRBV9 and TRBJ1-2): DSGVTQTPKHLITATGQRVTLRCSPRSGDLSVYWYQQSLDQGLQFLIQYYNGEERAKGNILERFSAQQFPDLHSELNLSSLELGDSALYFCASSPRAWGLNGYTFGSGTRLTVV.

The V call is TRBV4-2, the J call TRBJ2-3; 12 bases map to TRBD2. The CDR3 is made up of 15 amino acids. V trimming: 4 bases; J trimming: 5 bases; junction bases outside the gene matches: 4. Germline values: CDR1 LGHNA, CDR2 YNFKEQ. This CDR3 reads CASSPLAGGEDTQYF. CDR3 coding DNA: TGTGCCAGCAGCCCTCTAGCGGGGGGGGAAGATACGCAGTATTTT.

This clone was picked up one time. The V gene is TRBV18, the J gene TRBJ2-7; 9 bases align to TRBD1. Germline V gene data show CDR1 as KGHSH and CDR2 as LQKENI. V lost 0 bases, J lost 3 bases, and 6 bases stayed unmatched. The CDR3 spans 16 residues. CDR3 nucleotides: TGTGCCAGCTCACCACCCCCCGGGACAGGGATCTACGAGCAGTACTTC. It specifies CASSPPPGTGIYEQYF.

The V and J genes are TRBV27 and TRBJ2-3, with D possibly TRBD2 on 6 matching bases. The V end was cut by 6 bases, the J end by 13 bases, with 20 bases between. The CDR3 extends over 13 amino acids. From germline, CDR1 is MNHEY and CDR2 SMNVEV (reference sequence). The CDR3 here is CASSMGRDFHEYF. Here the CDR3 DNA reads TGTGCCAGCAGCATGGGGCGGGACTTCCACGAGTATTTT.

The V and J genes are TRBV24-1 and TRBJ2-1; D perhaps matches TRBD1 (5 bases). The germline V gene has CDR1 KGHDR and CDR2 SFDVKD. V was pared by 7 bases and J by 3 bases, with 12 bases between. The CDR3 is made up of 14 amino acids. The CDR3, as DNA: TGTGCCACCAGAGGGGCCCTGGGCTACAATGAGCAGTTCTTC. Protein sequence: CATRGALGYNEQFF.